This T cell receptor beta chain was sequenced in a study of blood T cells in healthy people across ages. This clonotype was counted only a few times. CDR3 length: 12 residues. V shed 7 bases and J shed 2 bases, with 12 bases lying between them. CDR1 SQVTM and CDR2 ANQGSEA come from the germline V gene. PCR was performed a second time for roughly 7 to 11 cycles using a sample-barcoded 5' primer and a J-beta primer mix. TCRdb re-called the 5' RACE reads through MiXCR, storing one row per CDR3 protein. This repertoire shows roughly 1,700,000 distinct CDR3 sequences, roughly 27% found once; its top ten account for approximately 7.7%.

V usage is TRBV29-1 and J usage is TRBJ2-7; D is undetermined. The sequence was collected from a woman aged 25 to 39 in good health. Material for sequencing was blood. CDR3 sequence: CSGGQAPYEQYF. The CDR3 DNA sequence: TGCAGCGGCGGCCAGGCCCCCTACGAGCAGTACTTC.